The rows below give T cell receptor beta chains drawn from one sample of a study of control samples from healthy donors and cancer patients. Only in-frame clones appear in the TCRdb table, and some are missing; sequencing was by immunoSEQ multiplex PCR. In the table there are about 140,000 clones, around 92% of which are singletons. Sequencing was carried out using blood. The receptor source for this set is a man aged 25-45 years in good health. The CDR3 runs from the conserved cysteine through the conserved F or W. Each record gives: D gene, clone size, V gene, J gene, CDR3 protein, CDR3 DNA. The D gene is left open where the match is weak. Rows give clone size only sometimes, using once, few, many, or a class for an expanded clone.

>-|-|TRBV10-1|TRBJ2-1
CASSESGRDEQFF
TGCGCCAGCAGTGAGTCGGGGCGGGATGAGCAGTTCTTC
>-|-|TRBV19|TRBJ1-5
CASRGLFGQPQHF
TGTGCCAGTAGGGGGTTATTTGGTCAGCCCCAGCATTTT
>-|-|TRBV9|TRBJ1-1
CASSVIPANTEAFF
TGTGCCAGCAGCGTAATTCCAGCGAACACTGAAGCTTTCTTT
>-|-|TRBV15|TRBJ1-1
CATGEVIYTEAFF
TGTGCCACCGGAGAGGTAATCTACACTGAAGCTTTCTTT
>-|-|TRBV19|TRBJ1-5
CASSIDWQQPQPQHF
TGTGCCAGTAGTATAGATTGGCAACAGCCTCAGCCCCAGCATTTT
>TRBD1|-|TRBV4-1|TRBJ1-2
CASSQQTGDFYGYTF
TGCGCCAGCAGCCAGCAAACAGGGGACTTCTATGGCTACACCTTC
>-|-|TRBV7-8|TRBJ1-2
CASSYVAGRVVGSSYGYTF
TGTGCCAGCAGCTACGTTGCAGGGCGAGTCGTCGGGTCCTCCTATGGCTACACCTTC
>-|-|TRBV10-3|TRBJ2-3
CAISKLKWADTQYF
TGTGCCATCAGCAAACTGAAATGGGCAGATACGCAGTATTTT
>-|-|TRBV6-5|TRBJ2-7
CASSSGDLSSYEQYF
TGTGCCAGCAGTTCGGGGGACTTGAGCTCCTACGAGCAGTACTTC
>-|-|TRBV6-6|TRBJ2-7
CASRTEFFPYEQYF
TGTGCCAGCAGGACGGAGTTCTTTCCCTACGAGCAGTACTTC
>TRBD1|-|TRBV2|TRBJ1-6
CASSASAGGYNSPLHF
TGTGCCAGCAGTGCGTCTGCAGGGGGCTATAATTCACCCCTCCACTTT
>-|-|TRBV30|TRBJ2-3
CAWSQGTPTDTQYF
TGTGCCTGGAGTCAGGGGACCCCCACAGATACGCAGTATTTT
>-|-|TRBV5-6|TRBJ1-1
CASSLIRVYGEAFF
TGTGCCAGCAGCTTGATCCGGGTATATGGTGAAGCTTTCTTT
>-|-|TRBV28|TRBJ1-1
CASSRTGSTEAFF
TGTGCCAGCAGCCGAACAGGGTCCACTGAAGCTTTCTTT
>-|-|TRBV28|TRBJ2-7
CASSISTRNEQYF
TGTGCCAGCAGTATTAGTACTAGGAACGAGCAGTACTTC
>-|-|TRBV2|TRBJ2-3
CASSEVGQGTDTQYF
TGTGCCAGCAGTGAGGTGGGGCAGGGCACAGATACGCAGTATTTT
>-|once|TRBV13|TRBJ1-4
CASSTSREVNEKLFF
TGTGCCAGCAGCACCTCCAGGGAAGTTAATGAAAAACTGTTTTTT
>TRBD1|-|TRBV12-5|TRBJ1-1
CASGLSTGTANTEAFF
TGTGCTAGTGGTTTGTCCACCGGGACAGCGAACACTGAAGCTTTCTTT
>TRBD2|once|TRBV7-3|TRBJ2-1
CASSLTLAGGLNEQFF
TGTGCCAGCAGCTTAACACTAGCGGGGGGGCTCAATGAGCAGTTCTTC
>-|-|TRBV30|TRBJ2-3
CAWGWGISEGTDTQYF
TGTGCCTGGGGATGGGGAATCAGCGAGGGGACAGATACGCAGTATTTT
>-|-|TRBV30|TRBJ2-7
CAWSKSSREQYF
TGTGCCTGGAGTAAGTCCTCCCGGGAGCAGTACTTC
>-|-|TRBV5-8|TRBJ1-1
CASSLLGVQGNTEAFF
TGTGCCAGCAGCTTGCTGGGCGTGCAGGGGAACACTGAAGCTTTCTTT
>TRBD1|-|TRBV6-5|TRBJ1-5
CASTRTGYSNQPQHF
TGTGCCAGCACCAGGACAGGCTATAGCAATCAGCCCCAGCATTTT
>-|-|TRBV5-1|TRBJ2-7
CASSLAPRAPTYEQYF
TGCGCCAGCAGCTTGGCCCCCAGGGCCCCCACCTACGAGCAGTACTTC
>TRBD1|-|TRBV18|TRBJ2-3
CASSPPWDRDNTDTQYF
TGTGCCAGCTCACCACCCTGGGACAGGGATAACACAGATACGCAGTATTTT
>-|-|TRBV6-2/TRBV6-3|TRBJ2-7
CASSYFRTDSYEQYF
TGTGCCAGCAGTTACTTTCGGACAGATAGCTACGAGCAGTACTTC
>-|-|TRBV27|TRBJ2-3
CASSLRTSTDTQYF
TGTGCCAGCAGTCTCAGGACTAGCACAGATACGCAGTATTTT
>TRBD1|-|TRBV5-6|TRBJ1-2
CASSRTGPYGYTF
TGTGCCAGCAGCCGGACAGGCCCTTATGGCTACACCTTC
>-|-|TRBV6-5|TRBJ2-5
CASSPPASGLETQYF
TGTGCCAGCAGTCCCCCGGCTTCGGGTCTCGAGACCCAGTACTTC
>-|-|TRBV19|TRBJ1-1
CASGRLNTEAFF
TGTGCCAGTGGAAGACTTAACACTGAAGCTTTCTTT
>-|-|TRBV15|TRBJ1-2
CATSSDRSYGYTF
TGTGCCACCAGCAGTGACAGGTCCTATGGCTACACCTTC
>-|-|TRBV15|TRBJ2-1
CATSRDQRNGNEQFF
TGTGCCACCAGCAGAGATCAACGCAATGGGAATGAGCAGTTCTTC
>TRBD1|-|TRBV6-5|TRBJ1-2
CASSSRQGALYGYTF
TGTGCCAGCAGTTCCCGGCAGGGGGCCTTGTATGGCTACACCTTC
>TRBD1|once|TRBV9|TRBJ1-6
CASSVGTGVNSPLHF
TGTGCCAGCAGCGTAGGCACAGGGGTCAATTCACCCCTCCACTTT
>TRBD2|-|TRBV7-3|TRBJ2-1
CASSPRSGGSYNEQFF
TGTGCCAGCAGCCCAAGGAGCGGGGGTAGTTACAATGAGCAGTTCTTC
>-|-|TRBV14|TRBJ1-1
CASSLVVNTEAFF
TGTGCCAGCAGCCTAGTTGTGAACACTGAAGCTTTCTTT
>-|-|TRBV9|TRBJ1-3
CASSRDSSGNTIYF
TGTGCCAGCAGCCGTGACAGCTCTGGAAACACCATATATTTT
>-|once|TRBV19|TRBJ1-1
CASSSPTGLNTEAFF
TGTGCCAGTAGTTCCCCGACAGGTTTGAACACTGAAGCTTTCTTT
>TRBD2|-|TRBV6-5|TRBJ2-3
CASSSGGATDTQYF
TGTGCCAGCAGTAGCGGGGGAGCTACAGATACGCAGTATTTT
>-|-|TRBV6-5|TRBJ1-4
CASTQGRNEKLFF
TGTGCCAGCACACAGGGCCGTAATGAAAAACTGTTTTTT
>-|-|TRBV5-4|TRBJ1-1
CASSPGTGNTEAFF
TGTGCCAGCAGCCCTGGGACGGGGAACACTGAAGCTTTCTTT
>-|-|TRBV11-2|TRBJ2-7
CASSLESGRSYEQYF
TGTGCCAGCAGCTTAGAATCAGGTCGATCCTACGAGCAGTACTTC
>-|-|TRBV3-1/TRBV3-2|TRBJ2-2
CASSQDITNTGELFF
TGTGCCAGCAGCCAAGATATAACCAACACCGGGGAGCTGTTTTTT
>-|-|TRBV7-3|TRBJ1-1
CASSLSNGNTEAFF
TGTGCCAGCAGCTTAAGTAACGGGAACACTGAAGCTTTCTTT
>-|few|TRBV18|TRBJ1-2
CASSPGTNYGYTF
TGTGCCAGCTCACCCGGAACCAACTATGGCTACACCTTC
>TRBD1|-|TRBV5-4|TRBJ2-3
CASSYAGTGADTQYF
TGTGCCAGCAGCTACGCCGGGACAGGGGCAGATACGCAGTATTTT
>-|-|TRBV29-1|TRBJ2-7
CSVRTLSYEQYF
TGCAGCGTTAGGACCCTAAGCTACGAGCAGTACTTC
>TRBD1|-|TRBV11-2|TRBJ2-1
CASSRRTGGNNEQFF
TGTGCCAGCAGCCGGAGGACAGGGGGAAACAATGAGCAGTTCTTC